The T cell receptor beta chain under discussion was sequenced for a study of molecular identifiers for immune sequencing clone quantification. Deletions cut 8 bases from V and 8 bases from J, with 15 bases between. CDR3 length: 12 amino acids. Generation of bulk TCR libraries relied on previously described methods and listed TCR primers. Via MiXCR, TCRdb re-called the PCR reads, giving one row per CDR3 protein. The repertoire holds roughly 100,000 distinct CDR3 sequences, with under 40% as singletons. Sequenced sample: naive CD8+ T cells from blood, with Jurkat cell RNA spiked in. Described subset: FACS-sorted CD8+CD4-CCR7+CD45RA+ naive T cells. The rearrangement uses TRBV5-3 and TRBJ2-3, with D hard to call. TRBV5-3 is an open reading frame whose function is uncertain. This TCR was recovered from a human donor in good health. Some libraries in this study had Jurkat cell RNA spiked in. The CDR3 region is CASSTQQTTQYF. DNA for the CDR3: TGTGCCAGCAGCACGCAACAAACTACGCAGTATTTT.